The TCR beta chain described here comes from a study of shared clonotypes between healthy human individuals. Study observations and caveats: The sharing of 4.5% to 5.5% of naive CD4 clonotypes was seen across a few donors. The study found lower generation probabilities in non-shared clonotypes than in those shared by all four donors.

The germline CDR1 and CDR2 sequences are SGHRS and YFSETQ. The CDR3 is 16 residues long. V gave up 4 bases and J gave up 9 bases, with 22 bases separating them. Once extracted for a subset, genomic DNA was divided evenly among several immunoSEQ plates. Replicate PCRs run on sorted subsets employed 200 ng DNA, tens of thousands of T cell genomes. Profiling relied on immunoSEQ multiplex PCR, and the TCRdb table lists in-frame clones only, not all of them. The data contain about 2.2 million clones, about 92% of them singletons. As defined, naive CD8 cells were CD45RO-negative and positively selected for CCR7, with terminally differentiated effector memory CD45RA+ cells excluded. This clone was counted once. The antigen is undetermined.

Specimen: naive CD8+ T cells from PBMCs. This chain joins TRBV5-1 and TRBJ2-2; no reliable D call. This receptor was identified in a man aged 18-30 years in good health. Some clones in this sample may be carry-over from other donors' samples. The CDR3 DNA reads as TGCGCCAGCAGCGCGGACGGCAGGCGAGTATCTCGGGAGCTGTTTTTT. Amino acids: CASSADGRRVSRELFF.